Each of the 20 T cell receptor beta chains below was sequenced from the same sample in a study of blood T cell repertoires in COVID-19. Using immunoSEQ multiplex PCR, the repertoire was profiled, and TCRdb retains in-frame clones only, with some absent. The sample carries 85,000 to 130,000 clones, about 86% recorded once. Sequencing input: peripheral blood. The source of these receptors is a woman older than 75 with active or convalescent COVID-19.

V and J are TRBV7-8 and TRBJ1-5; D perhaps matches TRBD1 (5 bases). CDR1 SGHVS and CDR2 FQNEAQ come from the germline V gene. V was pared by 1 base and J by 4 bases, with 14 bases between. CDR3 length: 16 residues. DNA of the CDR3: TGTGCCAGCAGCTTAGATGGACGGACAAGAAATCAGCCCCAGCATTTT. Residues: CASSLDGRTRNQPQHF.

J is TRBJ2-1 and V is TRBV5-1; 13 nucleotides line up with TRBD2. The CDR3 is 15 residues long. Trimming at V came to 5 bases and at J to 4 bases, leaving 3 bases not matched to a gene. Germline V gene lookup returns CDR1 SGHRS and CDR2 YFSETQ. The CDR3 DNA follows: TGCGCCAGCAGTGAACTAGCGGGGGGGTACAATGAGCAGTTCTTC. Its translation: CASSELAGGYNEQFF.

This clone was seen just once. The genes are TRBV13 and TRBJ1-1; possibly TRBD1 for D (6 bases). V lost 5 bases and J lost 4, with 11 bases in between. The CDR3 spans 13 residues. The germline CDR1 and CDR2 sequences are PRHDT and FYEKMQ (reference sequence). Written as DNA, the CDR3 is TGTGCCAGCAGCCCCTACAGGGCCACTGAAGCTTTCTTT. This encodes CASSPYRATEAFF.

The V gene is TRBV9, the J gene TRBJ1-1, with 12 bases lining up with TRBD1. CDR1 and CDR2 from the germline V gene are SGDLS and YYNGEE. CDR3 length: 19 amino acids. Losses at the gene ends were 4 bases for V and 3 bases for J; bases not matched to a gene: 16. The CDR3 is CASSPGTGGVQSRYTEAFF. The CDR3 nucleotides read TGTGCCAGCAGCCCTGGGACAGGGGGCGTCCAAAGTCGATACACTGAAGCTTTCTTT.

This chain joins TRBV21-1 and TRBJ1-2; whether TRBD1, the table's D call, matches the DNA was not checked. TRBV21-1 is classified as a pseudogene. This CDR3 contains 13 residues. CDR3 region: CASSVSRGHGYTF. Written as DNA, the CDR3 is TGTGCCAGCAGCGTGTCCAGGGGCCATGGCTACACCTTC.

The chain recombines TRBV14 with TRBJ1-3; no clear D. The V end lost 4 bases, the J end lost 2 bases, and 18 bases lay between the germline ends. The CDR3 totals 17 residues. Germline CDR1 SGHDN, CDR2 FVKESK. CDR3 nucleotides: TGTGCCAGCAGCCCGCTGGCAGGAATTCAAGCTGGAAACACCATATATTTT. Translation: CASSPLAGIQAGNTIYF.

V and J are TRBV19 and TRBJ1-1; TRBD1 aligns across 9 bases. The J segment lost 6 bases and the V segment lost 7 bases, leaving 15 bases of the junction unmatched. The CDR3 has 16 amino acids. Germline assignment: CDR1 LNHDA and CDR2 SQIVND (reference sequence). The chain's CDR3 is CASKIRRQGGSPEAFF. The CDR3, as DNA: TGTGCCAGTAAAATTAGGAGACAGGGGGGGTCGCCTGAAGCTTTCTTT.

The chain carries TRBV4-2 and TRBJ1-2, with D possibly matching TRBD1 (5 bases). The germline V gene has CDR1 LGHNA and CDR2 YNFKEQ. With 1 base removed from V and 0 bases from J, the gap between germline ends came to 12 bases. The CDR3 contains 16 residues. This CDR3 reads CASSQVSDSANYGYTF. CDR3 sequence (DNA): TGTGCCAGCAGCCAAGTTTCCGACAGCGCTAACTATGGCTACACCTTC.

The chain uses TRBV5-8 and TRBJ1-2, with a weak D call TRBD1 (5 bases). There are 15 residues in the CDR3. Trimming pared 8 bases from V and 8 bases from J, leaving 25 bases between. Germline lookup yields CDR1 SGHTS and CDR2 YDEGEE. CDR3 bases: TGTGCCAGAAAGAAGACCCGGGACTCCCTGGGAGGCTACACCTTC. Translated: CARKKTRDSLGGYTF.

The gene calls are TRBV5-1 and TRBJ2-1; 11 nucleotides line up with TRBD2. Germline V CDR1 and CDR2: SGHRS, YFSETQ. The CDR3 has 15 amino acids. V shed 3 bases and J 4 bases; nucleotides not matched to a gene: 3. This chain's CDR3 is CASSSGTSGYNEQFF. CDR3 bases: TGCGCCAGCAGCTCTGGGACTAGCGGTTACAATGAGCAGTTCTTC.

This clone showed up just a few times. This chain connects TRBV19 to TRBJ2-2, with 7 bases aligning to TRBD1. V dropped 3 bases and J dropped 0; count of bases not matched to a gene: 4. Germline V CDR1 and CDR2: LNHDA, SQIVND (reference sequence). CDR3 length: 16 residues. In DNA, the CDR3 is TGTGCCAGTAGTATGCGGCAGGGGGCGAACACCGGGGAGCTGTTTTTT. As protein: CASSMRQGANTGELFF.

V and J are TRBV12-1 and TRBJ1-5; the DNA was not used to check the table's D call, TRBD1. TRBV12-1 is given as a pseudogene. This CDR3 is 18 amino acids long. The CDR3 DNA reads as TGTGCCAGCAGCTCCCAGGGGTGGGGCCCATATAGCAATCAGCCCCAGCATTTT. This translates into CASSSQGWGPYSNQPQHF.

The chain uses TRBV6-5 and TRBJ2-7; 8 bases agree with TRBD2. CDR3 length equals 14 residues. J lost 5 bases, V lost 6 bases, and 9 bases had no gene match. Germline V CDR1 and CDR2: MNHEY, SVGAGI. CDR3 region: CASRLAVLSNEQYF. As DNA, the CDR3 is TGTGCCAGCAGACTAGCGGTTCTTTCCAACGAGCAGTACTTC.

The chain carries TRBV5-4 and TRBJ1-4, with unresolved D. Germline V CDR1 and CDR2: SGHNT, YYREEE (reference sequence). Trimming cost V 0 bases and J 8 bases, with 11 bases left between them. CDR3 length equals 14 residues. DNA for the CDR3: TGTGCCAGCAGCTTGGGCGGGGTGGGGGAAAAACTGTTTTTT. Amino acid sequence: CASSLGGVGEKLFF.

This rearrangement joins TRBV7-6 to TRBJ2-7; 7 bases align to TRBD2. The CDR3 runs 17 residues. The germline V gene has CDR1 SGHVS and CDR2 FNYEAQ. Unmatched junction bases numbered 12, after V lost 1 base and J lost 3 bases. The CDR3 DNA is TGTGCCAGCAGCTTAGATTTCCCGAGCGGGATCTTCTACGAGCAGTACTTC. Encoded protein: CASSLDFPSGIFYEQYF.

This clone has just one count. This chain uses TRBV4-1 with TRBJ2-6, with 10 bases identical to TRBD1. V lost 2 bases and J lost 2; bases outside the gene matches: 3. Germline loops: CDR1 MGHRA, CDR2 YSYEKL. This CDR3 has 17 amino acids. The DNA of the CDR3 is TGCGCCAGCAGCCAACGACAGGGGGCGACTGGGGCCAACGTCCTGACTTTC. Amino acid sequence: CASSQRQGATGANVLTF.

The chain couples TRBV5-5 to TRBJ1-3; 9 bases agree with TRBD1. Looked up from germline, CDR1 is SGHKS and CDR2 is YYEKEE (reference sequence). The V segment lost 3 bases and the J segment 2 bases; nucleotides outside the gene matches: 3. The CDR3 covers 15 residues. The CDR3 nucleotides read TGTGCCAGCAGCTCCTGGACAGGGGCTGGAAACACCATATATTTT. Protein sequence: CASSSWTGAGNTIYF.

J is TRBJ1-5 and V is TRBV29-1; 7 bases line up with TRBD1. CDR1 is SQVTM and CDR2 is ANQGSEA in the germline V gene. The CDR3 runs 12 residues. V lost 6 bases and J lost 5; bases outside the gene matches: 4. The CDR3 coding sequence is TGCAGCGTAAAGACAGGGTATCAGCCCCAGCATTTT. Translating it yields CSVKTGYQPQHF.

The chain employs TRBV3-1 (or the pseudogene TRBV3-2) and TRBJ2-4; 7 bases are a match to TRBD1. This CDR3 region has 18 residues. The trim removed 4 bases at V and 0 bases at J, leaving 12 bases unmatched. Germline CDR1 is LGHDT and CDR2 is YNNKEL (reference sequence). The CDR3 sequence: CASSLGTAVRLAKNIQYF. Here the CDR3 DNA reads TGTGCCAGCAGCCTCGGGACAGCCGTGCGTCTAGCCAAAAACATTCAGTACTTC.

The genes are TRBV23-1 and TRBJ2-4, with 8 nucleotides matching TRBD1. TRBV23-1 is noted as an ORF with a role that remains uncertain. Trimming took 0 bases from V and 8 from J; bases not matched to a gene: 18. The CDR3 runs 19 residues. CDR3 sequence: CASSQSLLGQDPLIDIQYF. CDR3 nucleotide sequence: TGCGCCAGCAGTCAATCCCTTTTGGGACAGGACCCGTTGATCGACATTCAGTACTTC.